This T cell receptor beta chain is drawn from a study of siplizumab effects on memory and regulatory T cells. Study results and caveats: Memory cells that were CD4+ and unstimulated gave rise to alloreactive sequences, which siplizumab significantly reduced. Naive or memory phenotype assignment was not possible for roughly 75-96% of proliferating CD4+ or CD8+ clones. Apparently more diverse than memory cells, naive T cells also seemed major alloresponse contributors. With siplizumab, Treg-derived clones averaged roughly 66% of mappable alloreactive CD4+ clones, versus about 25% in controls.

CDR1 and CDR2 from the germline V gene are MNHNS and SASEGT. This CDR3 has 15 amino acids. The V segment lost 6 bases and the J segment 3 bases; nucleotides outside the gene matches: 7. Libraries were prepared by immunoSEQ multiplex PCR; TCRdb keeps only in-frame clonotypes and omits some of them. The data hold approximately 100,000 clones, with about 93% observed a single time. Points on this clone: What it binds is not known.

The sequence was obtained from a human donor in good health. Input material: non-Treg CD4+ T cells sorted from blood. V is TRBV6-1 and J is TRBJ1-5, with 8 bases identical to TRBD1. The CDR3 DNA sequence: TGTGCCAGCAGGAGGGGACAGGACCCCAATCAGCCCCAGCATTTT. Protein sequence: CASRRGQDPNQPQHF.